This T cell receptor beta chain stems from a study of T cells in tuberculosis. Overall study: CD1B tetramers identified T cells specific for mycobacterial lipid GMM.

TCRdb keeps only in-frame clones here, not all; method: immunoSEQ multiplex PCR. The data hold approximately 88,000 clones, with approximately 91% observed a single time. The CDR3 has 20 amino acids. Germline values: CDR1 SGHVS, CDR2 FNYEAQ. Trimming removed 5 bases from V and 4 bases from J; junction bases left unmatched: 20. Cells were sorted from thawed PBMC rested overnight and stained with GMM-loaded CD1B tetramer, viability dye and anti-CD3. The CD1B tetramers carried C32 glucose monomycolate purified from Rhodococcus equi. The chain carries TRBV7-6 and TRBJ2-1, with TRBD2 matching over 10 bases. The TCR sequence derives from an adult woman with latent tuberculosis. Material: CD1b-GMM tetramer-negative cells sorted from PBMCs. The CDR3 DNA follows: TGTGCCAGCAGCCTGCGGTCGAGCGGGGGGGGCAAGCCAGTATACAATGAGCAGTTCTTC. This sequence encodes CASSLRSSGGGKPVYNEQFF.